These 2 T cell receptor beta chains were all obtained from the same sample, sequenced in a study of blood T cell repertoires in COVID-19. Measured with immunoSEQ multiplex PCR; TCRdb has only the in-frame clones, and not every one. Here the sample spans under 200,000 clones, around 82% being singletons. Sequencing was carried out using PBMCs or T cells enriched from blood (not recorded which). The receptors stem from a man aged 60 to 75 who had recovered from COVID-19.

CDR3 residues: CASSYGPVNTEAFF. DNA for the CDR3: TGTGCCAGCAGTTATGGGCCGGTTAACACTGAAGCTTTCTTT. The chain carries TRBV6-1 and TRBJ1-1, with no clear D. The germline gives CDR1 MNHNS, CDR2 SASEGT. The germline V and J ends were trimmed by 5 bases and 2 bases, with 12 bases remaining between them. The CDR3 is 14 amino acids.

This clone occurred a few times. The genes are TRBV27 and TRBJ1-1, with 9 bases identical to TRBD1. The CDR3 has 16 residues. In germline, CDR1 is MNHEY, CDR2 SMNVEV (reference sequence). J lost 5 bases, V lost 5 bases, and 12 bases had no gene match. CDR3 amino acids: CASSANPDRGLTEAFF. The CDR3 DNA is TGTGCCAGCAGTGCAAATCCGGACAGGGGTTTAACTGAAGCTTTCTTT.